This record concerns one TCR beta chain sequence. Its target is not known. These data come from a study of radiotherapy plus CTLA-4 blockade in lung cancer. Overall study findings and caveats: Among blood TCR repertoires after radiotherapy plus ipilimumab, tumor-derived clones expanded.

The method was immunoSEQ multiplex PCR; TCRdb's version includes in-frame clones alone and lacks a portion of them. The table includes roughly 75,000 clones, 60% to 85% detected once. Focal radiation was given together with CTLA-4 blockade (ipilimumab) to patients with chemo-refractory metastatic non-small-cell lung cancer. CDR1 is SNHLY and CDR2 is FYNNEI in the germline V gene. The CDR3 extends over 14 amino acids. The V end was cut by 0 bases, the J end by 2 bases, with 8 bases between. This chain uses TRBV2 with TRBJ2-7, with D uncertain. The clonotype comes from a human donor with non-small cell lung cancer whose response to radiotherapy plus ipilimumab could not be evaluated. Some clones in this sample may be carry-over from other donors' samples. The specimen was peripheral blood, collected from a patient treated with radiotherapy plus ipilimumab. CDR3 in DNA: TGTGCCAGCAGTGAAGCTGCAGGTCCCTACGAGCAGTACTTC. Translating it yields CASSEAAGPYEQYF.